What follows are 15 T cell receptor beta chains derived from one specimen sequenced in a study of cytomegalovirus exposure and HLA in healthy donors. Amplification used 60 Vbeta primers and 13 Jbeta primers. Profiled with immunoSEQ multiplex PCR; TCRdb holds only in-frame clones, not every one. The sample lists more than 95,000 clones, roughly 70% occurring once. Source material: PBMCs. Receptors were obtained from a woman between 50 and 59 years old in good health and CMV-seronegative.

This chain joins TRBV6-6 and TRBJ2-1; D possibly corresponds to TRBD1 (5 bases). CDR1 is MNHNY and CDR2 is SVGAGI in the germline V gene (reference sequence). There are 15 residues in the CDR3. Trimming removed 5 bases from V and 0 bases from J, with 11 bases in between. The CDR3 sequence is CASSQRQSSYNEQFF. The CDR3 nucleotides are TGTGCCAGCAGTCAACGACAGAGCTCCTACAATGAGCAGTTCTTC.

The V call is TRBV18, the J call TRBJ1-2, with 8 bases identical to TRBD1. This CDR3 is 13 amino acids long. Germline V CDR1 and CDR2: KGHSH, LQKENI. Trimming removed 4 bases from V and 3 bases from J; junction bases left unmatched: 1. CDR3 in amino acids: CASSQDRDYGYTF. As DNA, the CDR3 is TGTGCCAGCTCACAGGACAGGGACTATGGCTACACCTTC.

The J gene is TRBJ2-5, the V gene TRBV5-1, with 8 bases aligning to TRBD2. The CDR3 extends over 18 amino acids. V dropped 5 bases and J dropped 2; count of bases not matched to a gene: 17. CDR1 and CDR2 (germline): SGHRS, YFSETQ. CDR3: CASSRGLAGRLIQETQYF. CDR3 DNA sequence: TGCGCCAGCAGTAGAGGATTAGCGGGAAGATTAATACAAGAGACCCAGTACTTC.

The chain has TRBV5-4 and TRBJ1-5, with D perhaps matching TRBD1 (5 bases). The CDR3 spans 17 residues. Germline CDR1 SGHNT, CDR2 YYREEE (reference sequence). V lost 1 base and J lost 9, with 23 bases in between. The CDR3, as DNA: TGTGCCAGCAGCTTGCGCCTTGGACACAGCGCCGGGGGGCCCCAGCATTTT. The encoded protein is CASSLRLGHSAGGPQHF.

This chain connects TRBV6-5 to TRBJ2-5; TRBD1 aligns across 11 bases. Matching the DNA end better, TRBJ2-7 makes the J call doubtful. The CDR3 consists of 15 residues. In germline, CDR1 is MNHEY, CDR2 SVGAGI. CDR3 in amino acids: CASSSPGQGAYEQYF. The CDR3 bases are TGTGCCAGCAGTTCACCGGGACAGGGGGCCTACGAGCAGTACTTC.

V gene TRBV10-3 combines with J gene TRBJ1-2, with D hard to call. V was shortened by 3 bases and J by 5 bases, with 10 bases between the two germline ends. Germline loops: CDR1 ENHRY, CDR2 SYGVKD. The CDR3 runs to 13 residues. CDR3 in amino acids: CAISESEKYGYTF. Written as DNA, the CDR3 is TGTGCCATCAGTGAATCGGAGAAGTATGGCTACACCTTC.

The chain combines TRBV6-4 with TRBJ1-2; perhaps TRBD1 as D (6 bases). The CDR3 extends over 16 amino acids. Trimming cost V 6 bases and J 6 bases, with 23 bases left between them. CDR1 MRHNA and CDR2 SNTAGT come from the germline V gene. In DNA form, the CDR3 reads TGTGCCAGCAGCAAGTTCGGGGGGGCCCTCGGGGATGGCTACACCTTC. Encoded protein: CASSKFGGALGDGYTF.

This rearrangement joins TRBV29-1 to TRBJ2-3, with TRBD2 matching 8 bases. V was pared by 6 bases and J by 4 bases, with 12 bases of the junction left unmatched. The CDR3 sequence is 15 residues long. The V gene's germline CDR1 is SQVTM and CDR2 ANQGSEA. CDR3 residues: CSVDGRGIPADTQYF. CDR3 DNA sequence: TGCAGCGTAGACGGGAGGGGGATCCCCGCAGATACGCAGTATTTT.

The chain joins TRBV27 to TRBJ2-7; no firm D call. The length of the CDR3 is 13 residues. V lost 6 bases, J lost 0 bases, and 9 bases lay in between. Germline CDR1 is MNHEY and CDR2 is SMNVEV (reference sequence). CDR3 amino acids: CASRTELSYEQYF. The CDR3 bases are TGTGCCAGCAGGACGGAGCTCTCCTACGAGCAGTACTTC.

The CDR3 coding sequence is TGTGCCAGCAGCACGCACCCGGACACGAACTATGGCTACACCTTC. Amino acid sequence: CASSTHPDTNYGYTF. The rearrangement joins TRBV7-8 to TRBJ1-2, with a tentative D call TRBD1 (5 bases). The germline gives CDR1 SGHVS, CDR2 FQNEAQ. The CDR3 sequence is 15 residues long. V lost 5 bases and J 2 bases, leaving 15 bases between the germline ends.

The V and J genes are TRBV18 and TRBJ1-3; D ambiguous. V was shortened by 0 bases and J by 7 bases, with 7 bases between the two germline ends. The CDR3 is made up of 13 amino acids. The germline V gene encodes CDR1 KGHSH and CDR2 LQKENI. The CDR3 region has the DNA TGTGCCAGCTCACCACCGGAGAGTAACACCATATATTTT. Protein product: CASSPPESNTIYF.

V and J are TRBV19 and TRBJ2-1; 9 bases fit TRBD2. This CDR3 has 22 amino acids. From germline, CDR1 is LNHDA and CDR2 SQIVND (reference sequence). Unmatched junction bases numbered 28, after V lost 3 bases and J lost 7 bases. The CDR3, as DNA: TGTGCCAGTAGTATGCCGCGCAGGACTAGCGAGACGTCCCCCCCTACATTGAATGAGCAGTTCTTC. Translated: CASSMPRRTSETSPPTLNEQFF.

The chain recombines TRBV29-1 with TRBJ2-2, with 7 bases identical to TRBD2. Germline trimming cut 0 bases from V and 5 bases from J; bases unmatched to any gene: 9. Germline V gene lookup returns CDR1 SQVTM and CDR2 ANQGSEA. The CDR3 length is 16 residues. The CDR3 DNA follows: TGCAGCGTTGAAGAGGGGGGGAGTCTCGGTACCGGGGAGCTGTTTTTT. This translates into CSVEEGGSLGTGELFF.

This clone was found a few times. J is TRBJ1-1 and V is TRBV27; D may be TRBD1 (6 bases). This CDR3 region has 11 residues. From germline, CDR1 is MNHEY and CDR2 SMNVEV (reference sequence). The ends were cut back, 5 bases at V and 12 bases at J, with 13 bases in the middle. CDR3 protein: CASSLQGESFF. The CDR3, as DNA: TGTGCCAGCAGTCTACAGGGTGAGTCTTTCTTT.

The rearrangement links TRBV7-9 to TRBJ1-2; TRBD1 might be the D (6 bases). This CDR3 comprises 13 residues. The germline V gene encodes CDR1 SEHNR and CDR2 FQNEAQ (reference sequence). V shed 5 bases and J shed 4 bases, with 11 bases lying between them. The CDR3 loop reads CASSPGHLYGYTF. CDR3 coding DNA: TGTGCCAGCAGCCCGGGACATCTCTATGGCTACACCTTC.